The 19 T cell receptor beta chains given below trace back to one sample, sequenced in a study of CD8 T cells in ankylosing spondylitis. TCRdb re-analysed the 5' RACE reads in MiXCR, keeping a single row per CDR3 protein. The sample gives some 240,000 distinct CDR3 sequences, approximately 20% of which show up once; around 30% is in the top ten. The sequencing input was blood, either unsorted or a sorted T cell fraction (not recorded which). These receptors were taken from a male donor with ankylosing spondylitis or in good health (not recorded which).

The chain employs TRBV7-2 and TRBJ2-5, with D perhaps TRBD2 (5 bases). The CDR3 is 14 amino acids. Germline V lookup: CDR1 SGHTA, CDR2 FQGNSA. Trimming shortened V by 5 bases and J by 1 base, and 11 bases separated the two germline ends. The CDR3 sequence: CASSQRLLQETQYF. Written as DNA, the CDR3 is TGTGCCAGCAGCCAGCGGCTGCTCCAAGAGACCCAGTACTTC.

This clonotype came up a few times. The chain is built from TRBV5-1 and TRBJ2-7; maybe TRBD2 (6 bases). The CDR3 runs 16 residues. Germline V gene lookup returns CDR1 SGHRS and CDR2 YFSETQ. Trimming stripped 3 bases from V and 6 bases from J, with 22 bases between. This CDR3 reads CASSSSSGVVGSEQYF. DNA of the CDR3: TGCGCCAGCAGCTCCTCTTCGGGAGTAGTAGGCTCCGAGCAGTACTTC.

This clonotype came up once. V is TRBV29-1 and J is TRBJ2-2, with 9 bases fitting TRBD1. The trim removed 5 bases at V and 2 bases at J, leaving 6 bases unmatched. Germline lookup yields CDR1 SQVTM and CDR2 ANQGSEA. This CDR3 has 15 residues. This chain's CDR3 is CSVPRDRENTGELFF. The CDR3 nucleotides are TGCAGCGTTCCTCGGGACAGGGAAAACACCGGGGAGCTGTTTTTT.

V and J are TRBV5-1 and TRBJ2-2, with 9 bases lining up with TRBD1. J was trimmed by 5 bases and V by 2 bases; bases with no gene match: 10. Per germline, CDR1 SGHRS and CDR2 YFSETQ. The CDR3 totals 17 residues. Here the CDR3 DNA reads TGCGCCAGCAGCTTAAGTGTCACAGGGGGCATAACCGGGGAGCTGTTTTTT. It codes for CASSLSVTGGITGELFF.

Ten or more counts support this clonotype. The chain recombines TRBV29-1 with TRBJ2-5; no clear D gene. V lost 1 base and J lost 3, with 6 bases in between. Germline-derived CDR1 and CDR2 are SQVTM and ANQGSEA. The CDR3 extends over 12 amino acids. In DNA, the CDR3 is TGCAGCGTTGAAGGTCTAGAAGAGACCCAGTACTTC. Its protein is CSVEGLEETQYF.

The V and J genes are TRBV6-1 and TRBJ2-1, with D uncertain. The length of the CDR3 is 15 residues. In germline, CDR1 is MNHNS, CDR2 SASEGT. Trimming took off 6 bases at V and 0 bases at J, with 12 bases between the two ends. Here the CDR3 reads CASRHGESSYNEQFF. The CDR3 bases are TGTGCCAGCAGACACGGCGAAAGCTCCTACAATGAGCAGTTCTTC.

The CDR3: CASSSLGSNYEQYF. The CDR3 nucleotides are TGTGCCAGCAGTTCCCTAGGTAGCAACTACGAGCAGTACTTC. The rearrangement uses TRBV6-5 and TRBJ2-7; D not resolved. The CDR3 contains 14 residues. V gave up 4 bases and J gave up 3 bases, with 13 bases separating them. Germline V gene sequence: CDR1 MNHEY, CDR2 SVGAGI.

This clonotype has a handful of counts. The rearrangement links TRBV28 to TRBJ2-3, with D uncertain. CDR3 length: 15 amino acids. Trimming took off 1 base at V and 0 bases at J, with 8 bases between the two ends. Germline V CDR1 and CDR2: MDHEN, SYDVKM. CDR3 DNA: TGTGCCAGCAGTTTATCCAGAACCAGCACAGATACGCAGTATTTT. Its protein is CASSLSRTSTDTQYF.

V and J are TRBV7-9 and TRBJ1-1; D uncertain. This CDR3 region has 14 residues. V was clipped by 5 bases and J by 3 bases, with 13 bases between them. Per germline, CDR1 SEHNR and CDR2 FQNEAQ (reference sequence). The CDR3, as DNA: TGTGCCAGCAGCCCCCGTCCGGTGGACACTGAAGCTTTCTTT. Its translation is CASSPRPVDTEAFF.

V gene TRBV25-1 combines with J gene TRBJ2-1; 8 nucleotides agree with TRBD2. The CDR3 is made up of 16 amino acids. The V gene's germline CDR1 is MGHDK and CDR2 SYGVNS. V lost 1 base and J lost 4; bases outside the gene matches: 6. CDR3 protein: CASSESGLAPYNEQFF. The CDR3 DNA is TGTGCCAGCAGTGAATCCGGACTAGCCCCTTACAATGAGCAGTTCTTC.

The genes are TRBV28 and TRBJ1-4; D call uncertain. CDR1 and CDR2 (germline): MDHEN, SYDVKM. The V gene lost 4 bases and the J gene lost 4 bases, with 16 bases spanning the gap. CDR3 length: 16 residues. CDR3 coding DNA: TGTGCCAGCAGTTACCCAGATGACCATTATAATGAAAAACTGTTTTTT. Its protein product is CASSYPDDHYNEKLFF.

This chain uses TRBV4-3 with TRBJ1-5; D remains unclear. With 4 bases removed from V and 1 base from J, the gap between germline ends came to 11 bases. From germline, CDR1 is LGHNA and CDR2 YSLEER. This CDR3 region has 15 residues. The CDR3 DNA reads TGCGCCAGCAGCCCCGAAGCGGCGAGCAATCAGCCCCAGCATTTT. Amino acids: CASSPEAASNQPQHF.

This clonotype was detected ten times or more. The rearrangement links TRBV27 to TRBJ1-2; D not certain. The germline gives CDR1 MNHEY, CDR2 SMNVEV (reference sequence). The CDR3 is made up of 15 amino acids. With 0 bases removed from V and 4 bases from J, the gap between germline ends came to 12 bases. The chain's CDR3 is CASSLSPSPVYGYTF. The CDR3 DNA reads TGTGCCAGCAGTTTATCGCCGAGTCCGGTCTATGGCTACACCTTC.

The sample holds many counts of this clonotype. V is TRBV4-2 and J is TRBJ1-2, with D hard to call. Germline V lookup: CDR1 LGHNA, CDR2 YNFKEQ. V was cut by 3 bases and J by 2 bases, with 10 bases left in between. The CDR3 has 14 amino acids. The CDR3, as DNA: TGTGCCAGCAGCCACCTGACTGCGAACTATGGCTACACCTTC. Translated, it gives CASSHLTANYGYTF.

The rearrangement uses TRBV18 and TRBJ2-3, with 8 positions matching TRBD1. The CDR3 consists of 15 residues. The V segment lost 2 bases and the J segment 6 bases; nucleotides outside the gene matches: 7. CDR1 KGHSH and CDR2 LQKENI come from the germline V gene. CDR3 DNA: TGTGCCAGCTCACCATTGGGACAGGACTGGGATACGCAGTATTTT. As protein: CASSPLGQDWDTQYF.

This clonotype was picked up a small number of times. The chain is built from TRBV7-8 and TRBJ2-7; TRBD1 matches 8 bases. Germline V lookup: CDR1 SGHVS, CDR2 FQNEAQ. The CDR3 runs to 15 residues. Trimming cost V 1 base and J 0 bases; bases outside gene matches: 2. The DNA of the CDR3 is TGTGCCAGCAGCTTAGAGACAGGGGCCTCCTACGAGCAGTACTTC. It encodes CASSLETGASYEQYF.

This clonotype occurred a few times. The CDR3 spells CSARGPQGEDQPQHF. The CDR3 region has the DNA TGCAGTGCTAGAGGACCACAGGGGGAGGATCAGCCCCAGCATTTT. The J gene is TRBJ1-5, the V gene TRBV20-1, with 8 bases aligning to TRBD1. This CDR3 has 15 amino acids. The J segment lost 5 bases and the V segment lost 1 base, leaving 7 bases of the junction unmatched. Looked up from germline, CDR1 is DFQATT and CDR2 is SNEGSKA (reference sequence).

This clonotype was seen ten or more times. The chain has TRBV7-2 and TRBJ2-1; 7 nucleotides agree with TRBD1. With V trimmed by 5 bases and J by 6 bases, 4 bases remained unmatched. Germline values: CDR1 SGHTA, CDR2 FQGNSA. The CDR3 has 13 residues. The CDR3 DNA reads as TGTGCCAGCAGCCACGGGACAGCCAATGAGCAGTTCTTC. Translated, it gives CASSHGTANEQFF.

This clonotype was picked up a small number of times. This chain joins TRBV9 and TRBJ2-1, with TRBD2 as a possible D gene (6 bases). CDR3 length: 14 amino acids. The germline CDR1 and CDR2 sequences are SGDLS and YYNGEE. The V and J ends lost 3 bases and 5 bases respectively, with 12 bases between them. The CDR3 nucleotides are TGTGCCAGCAGCGAAGCTAGCGTTGACAATGAGCAGTTCTTC. Translated: CASSEASVDNEQFF.